This record looks at one T cell receptor beta chain sequence and its context. This sample is part of a study of blood T cell repertoires in COVID-19. Study-wide context: Collection of acute and convalescent COVID-19 samples took place in the United States, Italy and Spain. Nucleic acid was either cDNA or gDNA, and it came from T cells, B-cell-depleted T cells, or PBMCs.

In the study's own analysis: How many nucleated cells were present was estimated from reference gene primer amplification. Assay: immunoSEQ multiplex PCR; the TCRdb copy retains only in-frame clones and omits some. That table gives V, J and clone size, and the DNA gave D and trimming. Of some 69,000 clones listed, approximately 88% were seen once; the top ten hold roughly 2.5%. This CDR3 spans 13 amino acids. V lost 4 bases and J 0 bases, leaving 4 bases between the germline ends. CDR1 is SGHRS and CDR2 is YFSETQ in the germline V gene. This sequence joins TRBV5-1 and TRBJ2-2; D unclear. This sequence originates from a man older than 75 with active or convalescent COVID-19. The sample comprised peripheral blood. The CDR3 loop reads CASSQANTGELFF. CDR3 nucleotide sequence: TGCGCCAGCAGCCAGGCGAACACCGGGGAGCTGTTTTTT.